This T cell receptor (beta chain) derives from a study of naive and memory T cell subsets. Two oligonucleotides, mixed equimolar, formed the beta constant-region primer covering TRBC1 and TRBC2. Ligated cDNA was amplified by four rounds of PCR with nested alpha and beta constant-region primers and SP2. The cDNA 3' end received a ligated single-stranded oligonucleotide carrying the SP2 primer and a 12-nucleotide UMI. One entry per CDR3 protein results from TCRdb running MiXCR on the UMI-ligation and nested PCR reads. The data show roughly 130,000 distinct CDR3 sequences, roughly 36% seen once. CMV status came from CD4+ T cell IFNgamma after overnight CMV lysate stimulation of fresh PBMCs. The sample was central memory CD4+ T cells from blood. The sequence derives from a human donor in good health.

The CDR3 region is CATSIGPPGNEQFF. The CDR3 DNA follows: TGTGCCACCAGCATAGGGCCCCCTGGCAATGAGCAGTTCTTC. The chain combines TRBV15 with TRBJ2-1, with D unresolved. V gave up 4 bases and J gave up 6 bases, with 13 bases separating them. Germline lookup yields CDR1 LNHNV and CDR2 YYDKDF (reference sequence). This CDR3 region has 14 residues. The whole variable domain, remainder taken from reference TRBV15 and TRBJ2-1, is DAMVIQNPRYQVTQFGKPVTLSCSQTLNHNVMYWYQQKSSQAPKLLFHYYDKDFNNEADTPDNFQSRRPNTSFCFLDIRSPGLGDTAMYLCATSIGPPGNEQFFGPGTRLTVL.